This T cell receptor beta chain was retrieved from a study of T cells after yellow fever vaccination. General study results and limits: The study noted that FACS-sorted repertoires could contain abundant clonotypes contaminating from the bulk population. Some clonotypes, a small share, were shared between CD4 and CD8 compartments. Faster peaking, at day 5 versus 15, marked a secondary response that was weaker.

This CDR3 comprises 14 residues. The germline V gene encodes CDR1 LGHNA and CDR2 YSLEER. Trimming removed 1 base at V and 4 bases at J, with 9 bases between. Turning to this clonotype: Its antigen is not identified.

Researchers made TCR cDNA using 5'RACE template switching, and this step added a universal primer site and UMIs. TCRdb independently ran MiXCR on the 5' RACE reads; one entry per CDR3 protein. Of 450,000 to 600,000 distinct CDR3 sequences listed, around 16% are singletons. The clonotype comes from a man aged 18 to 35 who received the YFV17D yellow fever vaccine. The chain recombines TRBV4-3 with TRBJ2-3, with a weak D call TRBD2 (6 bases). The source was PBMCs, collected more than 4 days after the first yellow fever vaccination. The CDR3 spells CASSQGGVPDTQYF. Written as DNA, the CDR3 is TGCGCCAGCAGCCAAGGCGGGGTCCCAGATACGCAGTATTTT.